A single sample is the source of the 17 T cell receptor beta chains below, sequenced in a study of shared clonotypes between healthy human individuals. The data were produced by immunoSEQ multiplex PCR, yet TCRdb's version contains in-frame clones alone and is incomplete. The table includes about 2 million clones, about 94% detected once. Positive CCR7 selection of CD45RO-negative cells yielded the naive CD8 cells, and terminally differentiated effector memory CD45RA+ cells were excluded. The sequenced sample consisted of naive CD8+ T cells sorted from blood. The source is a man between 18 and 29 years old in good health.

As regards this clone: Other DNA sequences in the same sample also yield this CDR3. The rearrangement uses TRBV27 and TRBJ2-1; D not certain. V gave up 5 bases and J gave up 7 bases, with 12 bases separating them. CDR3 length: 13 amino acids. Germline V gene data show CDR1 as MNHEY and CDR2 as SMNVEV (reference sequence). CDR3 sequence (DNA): TGTGCCAGCAGTCTGGACCATTATAATGAGCAGTTCTTC. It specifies CASSLDHYNEQFF.

CDR3 nucleotides: TGTGCCAGCAGCTTAAATGAGGGGAATAATGAAAAACTGTTTTTT. Translated: CASSLNEGNNEKLFF. The chain carries TRBV7-9 and TRBJ1-4; D is perhaps TRBD1 (5 bases). V was cut by 2 bases and J by 4 bases, with 11 bases left in between. The germline V gene encodes CDR1 SEHNR and CDR2 FQNEAQ (reference sequence). This CDR3 contains 15 residues.

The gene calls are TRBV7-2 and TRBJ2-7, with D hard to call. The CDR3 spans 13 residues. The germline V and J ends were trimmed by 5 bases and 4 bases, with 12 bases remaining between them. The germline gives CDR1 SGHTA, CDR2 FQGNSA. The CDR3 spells CASSATNYYEQYF. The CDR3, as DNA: TGTGCCAGCAGCGCAACGAATTATTACGAGCAGTACTTC.

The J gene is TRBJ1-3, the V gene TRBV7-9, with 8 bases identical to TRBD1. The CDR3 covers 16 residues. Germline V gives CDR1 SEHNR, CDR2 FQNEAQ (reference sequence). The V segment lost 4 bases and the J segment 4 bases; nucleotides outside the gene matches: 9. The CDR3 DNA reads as TGTGCCAGCAGCTCGGACAGGGAAATACAAGGAAACACCATATATTTT. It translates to CASSSDREIQGNTIYF.

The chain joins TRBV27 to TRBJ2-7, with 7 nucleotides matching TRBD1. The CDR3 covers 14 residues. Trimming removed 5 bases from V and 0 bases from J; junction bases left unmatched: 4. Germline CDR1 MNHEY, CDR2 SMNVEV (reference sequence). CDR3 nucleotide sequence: TGTGCCAGCAGTAAATGGGACAGCTCCTACGAGCAGTACTTC. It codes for CASSKWDSSYEQYF.

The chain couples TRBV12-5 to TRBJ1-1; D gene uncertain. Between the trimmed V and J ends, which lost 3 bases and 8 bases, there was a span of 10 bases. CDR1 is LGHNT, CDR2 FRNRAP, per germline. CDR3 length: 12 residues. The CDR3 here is CASGFSALEAFF. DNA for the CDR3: TGTGCTAGTGGTTTCTCGGCTCTCGAAGCTTTCTTT.

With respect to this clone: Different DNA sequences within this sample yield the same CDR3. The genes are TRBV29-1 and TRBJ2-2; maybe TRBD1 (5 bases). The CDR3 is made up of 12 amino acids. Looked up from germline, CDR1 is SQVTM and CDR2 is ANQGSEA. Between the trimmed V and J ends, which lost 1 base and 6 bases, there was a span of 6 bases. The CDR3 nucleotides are TGCAGCGTTGAAGGGGGCTCCGGGGAGCTGTTTTTT. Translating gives CSVEGGSGELFF.

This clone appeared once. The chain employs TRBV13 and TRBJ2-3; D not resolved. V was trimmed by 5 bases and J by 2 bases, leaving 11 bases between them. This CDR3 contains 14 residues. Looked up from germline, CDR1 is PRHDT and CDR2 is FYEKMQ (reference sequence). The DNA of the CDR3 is TGTGCCAGCAGCACCCGGACGATCACAGATACGCAGTATTTT. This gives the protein CASSTRTITDTQYF.

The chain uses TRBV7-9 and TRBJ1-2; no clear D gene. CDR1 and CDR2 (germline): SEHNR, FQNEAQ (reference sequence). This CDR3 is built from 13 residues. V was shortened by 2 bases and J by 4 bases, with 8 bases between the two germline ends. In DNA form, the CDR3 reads TGTGCCAGCAGCTTACAGGATATCTATGGCTACACCTTC. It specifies CASSLQDIYGYTF. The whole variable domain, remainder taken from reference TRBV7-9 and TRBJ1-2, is DTGVSQNPRHKITKRGQNVTFRCDPISEHNRLYWYRQTLGQGPEFLTYFQNEAQLEKSRLLSDRFSAERPKGSFSTLEIQRTEQGDSAMYLCASSLQDIYGYTFGSGTRLTVV.

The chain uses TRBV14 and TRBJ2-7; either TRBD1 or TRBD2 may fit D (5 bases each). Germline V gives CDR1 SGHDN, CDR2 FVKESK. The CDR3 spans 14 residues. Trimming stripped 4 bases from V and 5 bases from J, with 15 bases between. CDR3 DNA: TGTGCCAGCAGCCCCGGGACCACAGGACACGAGCAGTACTTC. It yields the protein CASSPGTTGHEQYF.

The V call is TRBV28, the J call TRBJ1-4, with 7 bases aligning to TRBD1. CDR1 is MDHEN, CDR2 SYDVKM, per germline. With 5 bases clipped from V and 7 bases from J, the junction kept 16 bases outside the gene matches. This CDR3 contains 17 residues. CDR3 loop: CASSEPTGSDQSEKLFF. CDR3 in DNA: TGTGCCAGCAGTGAGCCGACAGGGTCGGATCAAAGTGAAAAACTGTTTTTT.

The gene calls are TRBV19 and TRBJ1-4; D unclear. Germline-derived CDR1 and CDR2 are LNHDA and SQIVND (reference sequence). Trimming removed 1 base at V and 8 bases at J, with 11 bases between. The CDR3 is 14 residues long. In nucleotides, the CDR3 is TGTGCCAGTAGTATAGTTGACAATGGGGAAAAACTGTTTTTT. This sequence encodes CASSIVDNGEKLFF. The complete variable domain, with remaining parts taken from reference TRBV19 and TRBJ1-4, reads DGGITQSPKYLFRKEGQNVTLSCEQNLNHDAMYWYRQDPGQGLRLIYYSQIVNDFQKGDIAEGYSVSREKKESFPLTVTSAQKNPTAFYLCASSIVDNGEKLFFGSGTQLSVL.

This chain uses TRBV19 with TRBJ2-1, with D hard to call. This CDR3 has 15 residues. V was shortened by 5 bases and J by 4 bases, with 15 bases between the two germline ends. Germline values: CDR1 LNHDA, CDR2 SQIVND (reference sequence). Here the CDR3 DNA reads TGTGCCAGTAGTCCTAAAGACCGGCTATACAATGAGCAGTTCTTC. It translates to CASSPKDRLYNEQFF.

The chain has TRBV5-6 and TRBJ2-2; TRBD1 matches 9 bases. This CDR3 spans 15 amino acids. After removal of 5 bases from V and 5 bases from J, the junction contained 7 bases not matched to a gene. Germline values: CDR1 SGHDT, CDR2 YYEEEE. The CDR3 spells CASSHGTGMTGELFF. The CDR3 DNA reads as TGTGCCAGCAGTCACGGGACAGGGATGACCGGGGAGCTGTTTTTT.

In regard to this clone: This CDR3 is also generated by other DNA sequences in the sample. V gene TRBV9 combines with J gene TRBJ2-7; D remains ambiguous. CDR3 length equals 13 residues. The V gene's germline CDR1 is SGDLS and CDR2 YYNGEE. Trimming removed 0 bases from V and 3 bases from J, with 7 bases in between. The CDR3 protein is CASSVGDNYEQYF. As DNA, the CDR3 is TGTGCCAGCAGCGTAGGCGATAACTACGAGCAGTACTTC.

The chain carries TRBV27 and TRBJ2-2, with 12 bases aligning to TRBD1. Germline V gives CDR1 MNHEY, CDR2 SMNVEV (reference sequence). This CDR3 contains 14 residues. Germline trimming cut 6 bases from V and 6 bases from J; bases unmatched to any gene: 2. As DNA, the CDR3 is TGTGCCAGCAGCGGGACAGGGGGCCCCGGGGAGCTGTTTTTT. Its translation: CASSGTGGPGELFF.

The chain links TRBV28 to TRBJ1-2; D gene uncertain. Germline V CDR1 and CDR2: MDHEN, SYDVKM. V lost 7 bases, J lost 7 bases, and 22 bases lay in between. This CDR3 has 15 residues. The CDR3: CASTALGWYVAGYTF. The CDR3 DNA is TGTGCCAGCACCGCTCTGGGATGGTACGTTGCTGGCTACACCTTC.